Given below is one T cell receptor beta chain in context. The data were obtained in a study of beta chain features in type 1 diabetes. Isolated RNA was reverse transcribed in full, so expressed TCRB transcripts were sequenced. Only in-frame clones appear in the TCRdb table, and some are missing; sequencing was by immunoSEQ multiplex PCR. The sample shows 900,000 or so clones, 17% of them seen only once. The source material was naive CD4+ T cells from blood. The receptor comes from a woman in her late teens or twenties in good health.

CDR3 protein: CASKREGWNTGELFF. The CDR3 DNA reads as TGTGCCAGCAAACGGGAGGGTTGGAACACCGGGGAGCTGTTTTTT. The chain uses TRBV27 and TRBJ2-2, with TRBD2 identical over 8 bases. The CDR3 runs to 15 residues. CDR1 and CDR2 (germline): MNHEY, SMNVEV (reference sequence). Trimming cost V 7 bases and J 1 base; bases outside gene matches: 5.